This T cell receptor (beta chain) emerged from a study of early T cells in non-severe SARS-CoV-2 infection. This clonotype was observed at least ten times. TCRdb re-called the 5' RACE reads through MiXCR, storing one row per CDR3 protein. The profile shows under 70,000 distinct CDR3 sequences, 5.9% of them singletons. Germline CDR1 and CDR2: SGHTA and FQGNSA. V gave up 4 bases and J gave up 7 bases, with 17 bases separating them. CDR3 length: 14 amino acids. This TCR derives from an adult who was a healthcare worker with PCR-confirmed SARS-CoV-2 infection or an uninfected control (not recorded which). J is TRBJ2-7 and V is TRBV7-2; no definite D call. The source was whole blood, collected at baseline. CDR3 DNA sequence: TGTGCCAGCAGCTCCAGATCGGAGCTAGGGGAGCAGTACTTC. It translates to CASSSRSELGEQYF.